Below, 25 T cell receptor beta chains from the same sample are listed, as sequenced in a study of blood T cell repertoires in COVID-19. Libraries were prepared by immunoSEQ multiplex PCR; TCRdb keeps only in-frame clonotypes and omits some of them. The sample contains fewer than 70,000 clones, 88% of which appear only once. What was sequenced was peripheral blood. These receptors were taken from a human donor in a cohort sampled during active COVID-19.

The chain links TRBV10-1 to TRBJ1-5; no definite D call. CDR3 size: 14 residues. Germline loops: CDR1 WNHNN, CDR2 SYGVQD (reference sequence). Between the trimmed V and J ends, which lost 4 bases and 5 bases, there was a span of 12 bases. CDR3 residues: CASSGGSGDQPQHF. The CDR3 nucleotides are TGCGCCAGCAGTGGAGGGTCTGGGGATCAGCCCCAGCATTTT.

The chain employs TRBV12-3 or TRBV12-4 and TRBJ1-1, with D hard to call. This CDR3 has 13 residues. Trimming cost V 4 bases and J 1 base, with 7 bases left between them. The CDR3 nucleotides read TGTGCCAGCAGTTCCCCAGGGAACACTGAAGCTTTCTTT. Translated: CASSSPGNTEAFF.

CDR3 nucleotides: TGTGCCAGCAGTTTGGCTGGCACCGGGGAGCTGTTTTTT. It yields the protein CASSLAGTGELFF. The chain has TRBV27 and TRBJ2-2; D is unclear. Trimming stripped 3 bases from V and 4 bases from J, with 6 bases between. This CDR3 contains 13 residues. Germline CDR1 reads MNHEY; CDR2 reads SMNVEV (reference sequence).

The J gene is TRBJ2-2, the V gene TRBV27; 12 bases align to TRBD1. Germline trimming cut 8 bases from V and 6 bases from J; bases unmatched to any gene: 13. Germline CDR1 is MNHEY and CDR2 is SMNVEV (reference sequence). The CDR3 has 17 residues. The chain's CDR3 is CASAVNSGQGAAGELFF. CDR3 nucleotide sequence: TGTGCCAGCGCGGTGAACTCGGGACAGGGGGCGGCCGGGGAGCTGTTTTTT.

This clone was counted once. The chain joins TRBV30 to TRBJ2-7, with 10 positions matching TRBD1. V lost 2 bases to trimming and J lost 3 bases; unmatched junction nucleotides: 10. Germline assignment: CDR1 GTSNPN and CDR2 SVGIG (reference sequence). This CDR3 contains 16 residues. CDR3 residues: CAWSSIFRDRGYEQYF. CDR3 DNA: TGTGCCTGGAGTTCCATCTTCCGGGACAGGGGCTACGAGCAGTACTTC.

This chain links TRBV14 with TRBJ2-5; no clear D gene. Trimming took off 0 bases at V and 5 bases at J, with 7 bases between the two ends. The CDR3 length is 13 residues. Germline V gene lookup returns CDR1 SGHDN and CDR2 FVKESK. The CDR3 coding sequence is TGTGCCAGCAGCCAAGATGTTCGGGAGACCCAGTACTTC. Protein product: CASSQDVRETQYF.

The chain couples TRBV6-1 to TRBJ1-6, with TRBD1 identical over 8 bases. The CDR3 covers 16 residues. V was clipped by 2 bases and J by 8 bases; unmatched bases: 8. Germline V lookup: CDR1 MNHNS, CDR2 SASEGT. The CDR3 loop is CASSENGQGKDSPLHF. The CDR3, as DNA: TGTGCCAGCAGTGAAAATGGACAGGGTAAAGATTCACCCCTCCACTTT.

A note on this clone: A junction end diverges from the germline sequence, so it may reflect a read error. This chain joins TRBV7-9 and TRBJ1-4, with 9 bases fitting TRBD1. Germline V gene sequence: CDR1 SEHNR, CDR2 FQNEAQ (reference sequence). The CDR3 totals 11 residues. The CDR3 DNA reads TGTGCCAGCAGCTACCGGGACAGGGTAGTTTTT. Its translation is CASSYRDRVVF.

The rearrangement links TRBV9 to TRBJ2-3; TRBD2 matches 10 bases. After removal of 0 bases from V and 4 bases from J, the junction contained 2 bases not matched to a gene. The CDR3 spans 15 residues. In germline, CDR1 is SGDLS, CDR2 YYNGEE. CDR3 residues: CASSVASGRADTQYF. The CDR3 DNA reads TGTGCCAGCAGCGTAGCTAGCGGGAGAGCAGATACGCAGTATTTT.

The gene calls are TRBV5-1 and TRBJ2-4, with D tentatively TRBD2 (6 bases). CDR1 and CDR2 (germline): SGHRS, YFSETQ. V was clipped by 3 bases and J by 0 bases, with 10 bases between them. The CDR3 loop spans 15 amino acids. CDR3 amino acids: CASSSPGLAKNIQYF. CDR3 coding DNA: TGCGCCAGCAGCTCCCCGGGACTAGCCAAAAACATTCAGTACTTC.

The CDR3 sequence: CASSTRWDLTNTGELFF. DNA for the CDR3: TGTGCCAGCAGCACTAGGTGGGACTTGACGAACACCGGGGAGCTGTTTTTT. V is TRBV5-4 and J is TRBJ2-2; TRBD2 is a possible D gene (6 bases). From germline, CDR1 is SGHNT and CDR2 YYREEE (reference sequence). The CDR3 consists of 17 residues. The V and J ends lost 4 bases and 0 bases respectively, with 16 bases between them.

The CDR3 coding sequence is TGCGCCAGCAGCCAAGGACATCGCGACAACTATGGCTACACCTTC. This gives the protein CASSQGHRDNYGYTF. The gene calls are TRBV5-1 and TRBJ1-2, with D possibly TRBD1 on 5 matching bases. Germline lookup yields CDR1 SGHRS and CDR2 YFSETQ. The CDR3 extends over 15 amino acids. The germline V and J ends were trimmed by 4 bases and 2 bases, with 15 bases remaining between them.

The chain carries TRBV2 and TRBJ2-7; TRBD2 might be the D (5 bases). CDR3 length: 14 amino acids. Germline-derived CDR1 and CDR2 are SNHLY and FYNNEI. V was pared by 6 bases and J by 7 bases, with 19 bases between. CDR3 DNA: TGTGCCAGCAGAAGGATGGTAAGAGGGCGGGAGCAGTACTTC. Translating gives CASRRMVRGREQYF.

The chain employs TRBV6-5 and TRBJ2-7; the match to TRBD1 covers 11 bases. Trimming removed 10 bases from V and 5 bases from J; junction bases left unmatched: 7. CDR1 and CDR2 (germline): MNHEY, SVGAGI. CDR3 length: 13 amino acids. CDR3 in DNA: TGTGCCATTGGACAGGGGGCTAAGGACGAGCAGTACTTC. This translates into CAIGQGAKDEQYF.

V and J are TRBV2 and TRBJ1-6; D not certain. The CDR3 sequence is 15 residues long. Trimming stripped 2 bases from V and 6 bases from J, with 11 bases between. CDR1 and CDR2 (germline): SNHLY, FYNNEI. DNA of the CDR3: TGTGCCAGCAGTGAATCCTGGGCTACTAATTCACCCCTCCACTTT. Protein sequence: CASSESWATNSPLHF.

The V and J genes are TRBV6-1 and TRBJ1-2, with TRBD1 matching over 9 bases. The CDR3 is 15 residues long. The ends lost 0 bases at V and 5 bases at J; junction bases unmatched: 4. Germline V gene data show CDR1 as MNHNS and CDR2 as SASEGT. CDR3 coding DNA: TGTGCCAGCAGTGAAGCGGGGGGACAGGGATATGGCTACACCTTC. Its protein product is CASSEAGGQGYGYTF.

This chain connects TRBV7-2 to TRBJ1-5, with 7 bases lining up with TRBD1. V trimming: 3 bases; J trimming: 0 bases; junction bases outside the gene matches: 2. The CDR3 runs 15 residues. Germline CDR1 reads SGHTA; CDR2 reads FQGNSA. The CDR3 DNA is TGTGCCAGCAGCTTCAGGGGGAATAGCAATCAGCCCCAGCATTTT. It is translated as CASSFRGNSNQPQHF.

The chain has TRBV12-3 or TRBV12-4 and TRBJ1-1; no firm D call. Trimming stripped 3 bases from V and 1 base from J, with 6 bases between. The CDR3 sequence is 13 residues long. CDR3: CASSFSGNTEAFF. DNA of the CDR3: TGTGCCAGCAGTTTTTCAGGGAACACTGAAGCTTTCTTT.

The CDR3 loop reads CASSSGQGGYEQYF. DNA of the CDR3: TGTGCCAGCAGCTCGGGACAGGGAGGATACGAGCAGTACTTC. This rearrangement joins TRBV11-3 to TRBJ2-7; 9 positions match TRBD1. The V segment lost 4 bases and the J segment 4 bases; nucleotides outside the gene matches: 5. Germline CDR1 reads SGHNT; CDR2 reads YENEEA. CDR3 length: 14 amino acids.

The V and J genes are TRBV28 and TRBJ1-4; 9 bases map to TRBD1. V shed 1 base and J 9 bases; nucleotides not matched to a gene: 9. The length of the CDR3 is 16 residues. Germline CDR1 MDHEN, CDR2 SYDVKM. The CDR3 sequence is CASSLSGGTGLKKLFF. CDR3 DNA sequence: TGTGCCAGCAGTTTATCGGGGGGGACAGGGTTAAAAAAACTGTTTTTT.

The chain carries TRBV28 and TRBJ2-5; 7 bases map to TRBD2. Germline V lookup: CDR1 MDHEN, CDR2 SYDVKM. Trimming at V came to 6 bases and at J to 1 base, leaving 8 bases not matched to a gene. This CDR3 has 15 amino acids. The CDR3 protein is CASSPAGETQETQYF. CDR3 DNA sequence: TGTGCCAGCAGCCCGGCGGGGGAAACCCAAGAGACCCAGTACTTC.

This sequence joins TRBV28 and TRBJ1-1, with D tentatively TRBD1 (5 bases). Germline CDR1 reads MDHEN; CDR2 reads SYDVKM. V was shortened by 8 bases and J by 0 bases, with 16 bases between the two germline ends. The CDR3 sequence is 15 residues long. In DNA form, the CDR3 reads TGTGCCAGCGGGGTCTTACGGGGGATGAACACTGAAGCTTTCTTT. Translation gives CASGVLRGMNTEAFF.

CDR3 nucleotides: TGTGCCAGCAGCCCCCATAGCGGACAGGGGACGGTCTACGGAAACACCATATATTTT. Translated: CASSPHSGQGTVYGNTIYF. This rearrangement joins TRBV11-2 to TRBJ1-3; the match to TRBD1 covers 9 bases. V dropped 5 bases and J dropped 4; count of bases not matched to a gene: 18. Germline V gene data show CDR1 as SGHAT and CDR2 as FQNNGV. The CDR3 covers 19 residues.

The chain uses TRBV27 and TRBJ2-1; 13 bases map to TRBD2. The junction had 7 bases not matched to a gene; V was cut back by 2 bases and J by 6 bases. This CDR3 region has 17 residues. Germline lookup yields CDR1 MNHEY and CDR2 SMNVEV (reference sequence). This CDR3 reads CASSLRTSGSSGNEQFF. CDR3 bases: TGTGCCAGCAGTTTAAGGACTAGCGGGAGTTCAGGCAATGAGCAGTTCTTC.

The CDR3: CASRRGDFSGNTIYF. Here the CDR3 DNA reads TGTGCCAGCAGAAGAGGAGATTTCTCTGGAAACACCATATATTTT. V gene TRBV9 combines with J gene TRBJ1-3; D gene uncertain. The germline V and J ends were trimmed by 5 bases and 0 bases, with 12 bases remaining between them. The CDR3 is 15 amino acids. Germline CDR1 is SGDLS and CDR2 is YYNGEE.